The 3 T cell receptor beta chains below all came from one sample that was sequenced in a study of Ad26.COV2.S vaccination and SARS-CoV-2 variants. This sample's treatment: over 15 received Ad26.COV2.S at low or high dose, single or two shots; several received placebo; per-sample allocation not given. The investigators took samples on day 63 after the first vaccine or placebo injection. Only in-frame clones appear in the TCRdb table, and some are missing; sequencing was by immunoSEQ multiplex PCR. The sample contains hundreds of thousands of clones, around 90% of which appear only once. This sample comprised peripheral blood, obtained in a trial of Ad26.COV2.S vaccine versus placebo. These receptors were taken from a person aged 18 to 59 who received the Ad26.COV2.S COVID-19 vaccine or a placebo.

This clone appeared once. The chain carries TRBV15 and TRBJ2-7; D not resolved. CDR1 is LNHNV and CDR2 is YYDKDF in the germline V gene (reference sequence). Trimming took off 5 bases at V and 6 bases at J, with 14 bases between the two ends. CDR3 length equals 13 residues. The CDR3 protein is CATSGAGVGEQYF. The DNA for the CDR3 is TGTGCCACCAGCGGAGCAGGCGTAGGCGAGCAGTACTTC.

The chain combines TRBV3-1 (or the pseudogene TRBV3-2) with TRBJ1-4, with unresolved D. This CDR3 has 14 amino acids. Germline V CDR1 and CDR2: LGHDT, YNNKEL (reference sequence). Between the trimmed V and J ends, which lost 0 bases and 4 bases, there was a span of 6 bases. The CDR3, as DNA: TGTGCCAGCAGCCAAGATGGAGGTAATGAAAAACTGTTTTTT. Amino acid sequence: CASSQDGGNEKLFF.

The chain employs TRBV2 and TRBJ1-5; 8 bases align to TRBD1. Germline CDR1 is SNHLY and CDR2 is FYNNEI. With 3 bases clipped from V and 7 bases from J, the junction kept 5 bases outside the gene matches. The CDR3 sequence is 14 residues long. The CDR3 loop reads CASSDGQGVQPQHF. For the CDR3, the DNA is TGTGCCAGCAGTGATGGACAGGGCGTCCAGCCCCAGCATTTT.